This note documents a single T cell receptor beta chain sequence. Its antigen remains unknown. The data were taken from a study of shared clonotypes between healthy human individuals. Study overall: CD8 memory received one plate per donor, CD8 naive two, CD4 memory three and CD4 naive three.

The CDR3 is 15 residues long. CDR1 SGHKS and CDR2 YYEKEE come from the germline V gene (reference sequence). Trimming at V came to 7 bases and at J to 2 bases, leaving 11 bases not matched to a gene. Assay: immunoSEQ multiplex PCR; the TCRdb copy retains only in-frame clones and omits some. The data contain 1.4 million to 1.5 million clones, roughly 96% of them singletons. Study-wide results and limits: Rarefaction indicated that sorted-subset sequencing remained incomplete although depth was large. In having few donors, the study represented limited genetic and exposure-history diversity.

The sample comprised naive CD4+ T cells sorted from blood. Described subset: CD45RA+ positively selected. V is TRBV5-5 and J is TRBJ2-7, with TRBD1 identical over 8 bases. The sequence came from a man between 25 and 39 years old in good health. CDR3 protein: CASASRQGKAYEQYF. The CDR3 coding sequence is TGTGCCAGCGCCAGCCGACAGGGGAAAGCCTACGAGCAGTACTTC.